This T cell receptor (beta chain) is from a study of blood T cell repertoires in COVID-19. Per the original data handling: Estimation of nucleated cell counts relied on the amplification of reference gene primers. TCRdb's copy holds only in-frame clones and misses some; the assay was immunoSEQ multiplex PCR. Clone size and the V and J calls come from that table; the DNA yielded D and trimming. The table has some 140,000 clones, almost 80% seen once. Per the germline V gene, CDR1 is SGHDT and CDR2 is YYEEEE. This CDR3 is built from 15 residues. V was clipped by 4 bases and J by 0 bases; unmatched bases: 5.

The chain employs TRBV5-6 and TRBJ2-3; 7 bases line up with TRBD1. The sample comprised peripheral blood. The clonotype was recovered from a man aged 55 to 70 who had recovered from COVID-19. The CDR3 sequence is CASSADRTSTDTQYF. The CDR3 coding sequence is TGTGCCAGCAGCGCGGACAGGACTAGCACAGATACGCAGTATTTT.